Below, 8 T cell receptor beta chains from the same sample are listed, as sequenced in a study of blood T cell repertoires in COVID-19. Assay used: immunoSEQ multiplex PCR; TCRdb lists only in-frame clones, some missing. The profile shows about 250,000 clones, 88% of them singletons. Sequenced input: peripheral blood. The receptor set was obtained from a man older than 75 with acute or convalescent COVID-19.

The rearrangement joins TRBV4-1 to TRBJ2-5, with 11 nucleotides matching TRBD2. The CDR3 is made up of 17 amino acids. Germline CDR1 and CDR2: MGHRA and YSYEKL. V gave up 1 base and J gave up 9 bases; unmatched junction bases: 13. DNA of the CDR3: TGCGCCAGCAGCCAAGCACTAGCGGGGGTACTAGGATCGTCCCAGTACTTC. Protein: CASSQALAGVLGSSQYF.

This chain joins TRBV7-6 and TRBJ2-7; TRBD2 is a possible D gene (6 bases). Looked up from germline, CDR1 is SGHVS and CDR2 is FNYEAQ. V shed 0 bases and J shed 4 bases, with 13 bases lying between them. CDR3 length: 15 amino acids. The CDR3 sequence is CASSLAGNGGYEQYF. The CDR3 DNA is TGTGCCAGCAGCTTAGCAGGGAACGGGGGATACGAGCAGTACTTC.

The chain carries TRBV28 and TRBJ2-7; D possibly corresponds to TRBD2 (6 bases). The CDR3 sequence is 15 residues long. Germline CDR1 MDHEN, CDR2 SYDVKM. V dropped 6 bases and J dropped 2 bases, with 17 bases sitting between them. The CDR3 sequence: CASSRRDGGTYEQYF. The CDR3 nucleotides read TGTGCCAGCAGCCGTCGTGACGGGGGAACCTACGAGCAGTACTTC.

The V and J genes are TRBV7-3 and TRBJ2-5, with TRBD2 as a possible D gene (6 bases). The CDR3 is made up of 16 amino acids. The ends were cut back, 5 bases at V and 1 base at J, with 17 bases in the middle. Germline loops: CDR1 SGHTA, CDR2 FQGTGA. This CDR3 reads CASSLRGRTAQETQYF. The CDR3 DNA reads as TGTGCCAGCAGCCTACGGGGGAGGACGGCCCAAGAGACCCAGTACTTC.

This chain's CDR3 is CASSPSVLNTGELFF. The CDR3 DNA is TGCGCCAGCAGCCCCTCGGTGCTGAACACCGGGGAGCTGTTTTTT. The rearrangement uses TRBV4-3 and TRBJ2-2; D is uncertain. Trimming took off 4 bases at V and 1 base at J, with 10 bases between the two ends. Germline CDR1 LGHNA, CDR2 YSLEER. The CDR3 consists of 15 residues.

CDR3 loop: CATLRGGSYNEQFF. CDR3 bases: TGTGCCACCCTCCGGGGGGGCTCCTACAATGAGCAGTTCTTC. This chain uses TRBV7-2 with TRBJ2-1, with TRBD2 matching over 8 bases. V shed 10 bases and J 0 bases; nucleotides not matched to a gene: 5. Per germline, CDR1 SGHTA and CDR2 FQGNSA. This CDR3 has 14 residues.

The genes are TRBV6-2 or TRBV6-3 and TRBJ1-1, with 10 positions matching TRBD1. This CDR3 has 17 amino acids. J gave up 3 bases and V 0 bases, and 7 bases lay outside the gene matches. Germline V gene sequence: CDR1 MNHEY, CDR2 SVGEGT. CDR3 nucleotide sequence: TGTGCCAGCAGTTACTCCCGGGACAGGGGAGGGGACACTGAAGCTTTCTTT. Translated: CASSYSRDRGGDTEAFF.

This clone appeared a few times. Other DNA sequences of this sample code for an identical CDR3. The chain is built from TRBV18 and TRBJ2-1, with 10 bases lining up with TRBD2. V was clipped by 3 bases and J by 3 bases; unmatched bases: 8. The CDR3 has 17 amino acids. CDR1 is KGHSH and CDR2 is LQKENI in the germline V gene. In nucleotides, the CDR3 is TGTGCCAGCTCACCCCCTAGGACTAGCGGACTCTACAATGAGCAGTTCTTC. Residues: CASSPPRTSGLYNEQFF.